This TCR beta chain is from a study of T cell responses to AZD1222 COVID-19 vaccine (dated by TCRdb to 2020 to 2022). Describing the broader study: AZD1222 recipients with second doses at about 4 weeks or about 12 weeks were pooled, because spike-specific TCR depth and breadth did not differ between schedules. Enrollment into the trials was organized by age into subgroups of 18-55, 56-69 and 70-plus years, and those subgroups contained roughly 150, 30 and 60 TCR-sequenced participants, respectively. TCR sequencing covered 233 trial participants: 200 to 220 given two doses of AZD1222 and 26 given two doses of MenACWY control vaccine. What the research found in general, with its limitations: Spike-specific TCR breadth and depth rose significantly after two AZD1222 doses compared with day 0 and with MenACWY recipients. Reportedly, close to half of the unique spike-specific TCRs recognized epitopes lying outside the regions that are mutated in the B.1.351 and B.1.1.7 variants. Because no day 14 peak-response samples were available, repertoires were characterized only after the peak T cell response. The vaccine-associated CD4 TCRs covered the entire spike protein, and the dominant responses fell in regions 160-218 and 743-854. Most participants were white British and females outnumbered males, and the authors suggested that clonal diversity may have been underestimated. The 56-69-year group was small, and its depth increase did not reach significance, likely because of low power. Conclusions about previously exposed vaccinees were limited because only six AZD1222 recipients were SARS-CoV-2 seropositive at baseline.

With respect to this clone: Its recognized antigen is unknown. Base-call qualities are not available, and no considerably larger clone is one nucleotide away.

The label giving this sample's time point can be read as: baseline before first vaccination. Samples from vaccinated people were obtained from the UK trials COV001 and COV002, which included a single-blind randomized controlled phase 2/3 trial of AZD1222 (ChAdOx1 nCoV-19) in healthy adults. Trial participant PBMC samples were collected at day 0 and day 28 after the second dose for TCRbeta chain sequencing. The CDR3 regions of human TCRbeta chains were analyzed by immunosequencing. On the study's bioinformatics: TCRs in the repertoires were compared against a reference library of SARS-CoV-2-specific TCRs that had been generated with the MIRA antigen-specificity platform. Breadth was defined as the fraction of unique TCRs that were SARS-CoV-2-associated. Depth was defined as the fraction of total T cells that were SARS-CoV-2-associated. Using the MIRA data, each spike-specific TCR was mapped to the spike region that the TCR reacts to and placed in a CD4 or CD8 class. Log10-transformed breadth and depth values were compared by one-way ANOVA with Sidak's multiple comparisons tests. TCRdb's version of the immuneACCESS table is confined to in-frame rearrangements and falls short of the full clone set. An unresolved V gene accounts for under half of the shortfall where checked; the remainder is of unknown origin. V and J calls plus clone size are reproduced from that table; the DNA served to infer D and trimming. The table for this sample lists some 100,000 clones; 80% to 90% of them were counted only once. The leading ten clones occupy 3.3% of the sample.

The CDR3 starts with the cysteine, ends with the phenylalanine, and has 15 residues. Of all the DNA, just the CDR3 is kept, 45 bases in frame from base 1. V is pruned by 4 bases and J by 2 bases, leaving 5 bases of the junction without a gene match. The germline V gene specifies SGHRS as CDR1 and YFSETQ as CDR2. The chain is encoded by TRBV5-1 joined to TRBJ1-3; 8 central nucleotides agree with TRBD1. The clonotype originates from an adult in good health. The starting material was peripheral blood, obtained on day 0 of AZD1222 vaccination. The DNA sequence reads TGCGCCAGCAGCCAGCAGGGGGCAGCTGGAAACACCATATATTTT. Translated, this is CASSQQGAAGNTIYF.